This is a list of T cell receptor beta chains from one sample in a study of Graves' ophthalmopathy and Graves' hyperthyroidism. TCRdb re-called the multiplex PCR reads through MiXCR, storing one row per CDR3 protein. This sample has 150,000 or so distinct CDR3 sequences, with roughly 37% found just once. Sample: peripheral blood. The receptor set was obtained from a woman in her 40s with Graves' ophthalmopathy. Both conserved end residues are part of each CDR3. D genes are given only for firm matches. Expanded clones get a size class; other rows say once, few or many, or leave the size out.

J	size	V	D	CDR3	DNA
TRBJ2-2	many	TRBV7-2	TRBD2	CASSRGRGNGELFF	TGTGCCAGCAGCCGCGGGCGGGGGAACGGGGAGCTGTTTTTT
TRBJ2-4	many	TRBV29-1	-	CSVGGNAKNIQYF	TGCAGCGTTGGGGGGAATGCCAAAAACATTCAGTACTTC
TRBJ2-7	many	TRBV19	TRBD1	CASSINQPSQGAAYEQYF	TGTGCCAGTAGTATTAACCAACCTTCACAGGGGGCCGCCTACGAGCAGTACTTC
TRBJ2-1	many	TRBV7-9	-	CASSSDPYHEQFF	TGTGCCAGCAGCTCCGACCCATACCATGAGCAGTTCTTC
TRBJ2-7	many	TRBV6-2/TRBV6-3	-	CASTLPFGSYEQYF	TGTGCCAGCACTTTACCTTTCGGGAGTTACGAGCAGTACTTC
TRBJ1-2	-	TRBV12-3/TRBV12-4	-	CASSGGTAVGYGYTF	TGTGCCAGCAGTGGGGGGACCGCAGTGGGCTATGGCTACACCTTC
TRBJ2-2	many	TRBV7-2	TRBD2	CASSRTSGFTGELFF	TGTGCCAGCAGCCGGACTAGCGGGTTCACCGGGGAGCTGTTTTTT
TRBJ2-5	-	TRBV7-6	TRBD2	CPSSLRTSGRVETQYF	TGTCCCAGCAGCTTACGGACTAGCGGGAGGGTGGAGACCCAGTACTTC
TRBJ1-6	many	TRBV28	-	CASRLGAGEGRTPLHF	TGTGCCAGCAGATTAGGGGCGGGGGAAGGAAGAACACCCCTCCACTTT
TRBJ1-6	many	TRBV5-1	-	CASSSGSNNSPLHF	TGCGCCAGCAGCTCTGGGTCTAATAATTCACCCCTCCACTTT